The rows below give T cell receptor beta chains drawn from one sample of a study of post-analysis software for immune sequencing data. Using its own MiXCR run on the PCR reads, TCRdb lists one record per CDR3 protein. The table includes more than 450,000 distinct CDR3 sequences, around 31% detected once. The material sequenced was blood. The receptors were gathered from a girl aged 2-17 years with multiple sclerosis. The CDR3 runs from the conserved cysteine through the conserved F or W. The D gene is left open where the match is weak. Clone size, where shown, is once, few, many, or a class for clones that have expanded.

size: -
D: -
V: TRBV3-1
J: TRBJ2-2
DNA: TGTGCCAGCAGCCAAGAATTCGGGGAGCTGTTTTTT
CDR3: CASSQEFGELFF

size: -
D: -
V: TRBV6-2/TRBV6-3
J: TRBJ1-2
DNA: TGTGCCAGCATCAACCCAGGGGTCTACGGCTACACCTTC
CDR3: CASINPGVYGYTF

size: -
D: -
V: TRBV7-8
J: TRBJ2-3
DNA: TGTGCCAGCAGCTTAGGACTATACACAGATACGCAGTATTTT
CDR3: CASSLGLYTDTQYF

size: few
D: -
V: TRBV20-1
J: TRBJ1-6
DNA: TGCAGTGGCCGAGAGGGGGTAGAATCACCCCTCCACTTT
CDR3: CSGREGVESPLHF

size: -
D: -
V: TRBV20-1
J: TRBJ1-2
DNA: TGCAGTGCTAGTAACAGGGAGGGGGACTATGGCTACACCTTC
CDR3: CSASNREGDYGYTF

size: -
D: -
V: TRBV7-8
J: TRBJ2-1
DNA: TGTGCCAGCAGCTCCGCGAGGGGGGTCCCAGGGGGCAATGAGCAGTTCTTC
CDR3: CASSSARGVPGGNEQFF

size: -
D: -
V: TRBV7-9
J: TRBJ1-2
DNA: TGTGCCAGCAGCTCCGTAACATCAATCAGCTACACCTTC
CDR3: CASSSVTSISYTF

size: -
D: -
V: TRBV6-5
J: TRBJ2-7
DNA: TGTGCCAGCAGTTCGTCAGGTTCCTCCTACGAGCAGTACTTC
CDR3: CASSSSGSSYEQYF

size: few
D: TRBD1
V: TRBV7-9
J: TRBJ2-1
DNA: TGTGCCAGCAGACCTCTACTGACAGGGGGTTCCTACAATGAGCAGTTCTTC
CDR3: CASRPLLTGGSYNEQFF

size: few
D: TRBD1
V: TRBV29-1
J: TRBJ2-7
DNA: TGCAGCGTTGACGCAGGGGGCTACGAGCAGTACTTC
CDR3: CSVDAGGYEQYF

size: -
D: -
V: TRBV18
J: TRBJ1-2
DNA: TGTGCCGCCCGGAGGGAAGGAAATGGCTACACCTTC
CDR3: CAARREGNGYTF

size: -
D: TRBD2
V: TRBV6-5
J: TRBJ2-1
DNA: TGTGCCAGCAGTTACTCCGGCCCAGAACTAGCGGGGATTGACAATGAGCAGTTCTTC
CDR3: CASSYSGPELAGIDNEQFF

size: -
D: -
V: TRBV5-1
J: TRBJ2-7
DNA: TGCGCCAGCAGCTTCGGGGACTCTATCTCGGACGAGCAGTACTTC
CDR3: CASSFGDSISDEQYF

size: -
D: TRBD2
V: TRBV5-1
J: TRBJ2-3
DNA: TGCGCCAGCAGCTCGGTAGCGGGGGGCAGCACAGATACGCAGTATTTT
CDR3: CASSSVAGGSTDTQYF

size: -
D: TRBD2
V: TRBV29-1
J: TRBJ2-5
DNA: TGCAGCGTTGAACCAAGCGGGGGGATTCAAGAGACCCAGTACTTC
CDR3: CSVEPSGGIQETQYF

size: few
D: -
V: TRBV6-6
J: TRBJ2-7
DNA: TGTGCCAGCAGTCCCACGATGGGCCACGAGCAGTACTTC
CDR3: CASSPTMGHEQYF

size: -
D: -
V: TRBV28
J: TRBJ2-1
DNA: TGTGCCAGCAGTTTATGGCGGAACAATGAGCAGTTCTTC
CDR3: CASSLWRNNEQFF

size: -
D: -
V: TRBV2
J: TRBJ2-5
DNA: TGTGCCAGCGCGGCGGAGACCCAGTACTTC
CDR3: CASAAETQYF

size: many
D: -
V: TRBV10-3
J: TRBJ2-7
DNA: TGTGCCATCAGTGGCGCGGCTAGCTACGAGCAGTACTTC
CDR3: CAISGAASYEQYF

size: -
D: -
V: TRBV14
J: TRBJ2-1
DNA: TGTGCCAGCAGCCAAGACCGCAGACGAAACGACGAGCAGTTCTTC
CDR3: CASSQDRRRNDEQFF

size: many
D: TRBD1
V: TRBV27
J: TRBJ2-5
DNA: TGTGCCAGCAGTCCACGGGACAGGGGGGAGACCCAGTACTTC
CDR3: CASSPRDRGETQYF

size: -
D: TRBD2
V: TRBV4-2
J: TRBJ2-7
DNA: TGTGCCAGCAGCCTAGAGCGGGGGACCCCCTACGAGCAGTACTTC
CDR3: CASSLERGTPYEQYF

size: -
D: TRBD1
V: TRBV20-1
J: TRBJ2-5
DNA: TGCAGTGCTACCGGGACAGATCAAGAGACCCAGTACTTC
CDR3: CSATGTDQETQYF

size: -
D: -
V: TRBV5-1
J: TRBJ2-7
DNA: TGCGCCAGCAGCTTGATCTACGAGCAGTACTTC
CDR3: CASSLIYEQYF

size: few
D: -
V: TRBV6-6
J: TRBJ2-7
DNA: TGTGCCAGCAGCCCAGGTCTAGACGAGCAGTACTTC
CDR3: CASSPGLDEQYF

size: few
D: TRBD2
V: TRBV9
J: TRBJ2-7
DNA: TGTGCCAGCAGCCTCACGACTAGCGGGGGCCCCTACGAGCAGTACTTC
CDR3: CASSLTTSGGPYEQYF

size: -
D: TRBD2
V: TRBV7-8
J: TRBJ2-3
DNA: TGTGCCAGCAGCTTAGTTCGGCCAGCGGGGAGCACAGATACGCAGTATTTT
CDR3: CASSLVRPAGSTDTQYF

size: few
D: -
V: TRBV10-2
J: TRBJ2-4
DNA: TGCGCCAGCAGCAGTCAGCCACTAGCCAAAAACATTCAGTACTTC
CDR3: CASSSQPLAKNIQYF

size: few
D: -
V: TRBV5-1
J: TRBJ2-5
DNA: TGCGCCAGCAGAACGACAATCCAAGAGACCCAGTACTTC
CDR3: CASRTTIQETQYF

size: -
D: TRBD1
V: TRBV10-3
J: TRBJ2-1
DNA: TGTGCCATCAGTGAGGCGGACAGGGCGTTGTACAATGAGCAGTTCTTC
CDR3: CAISEADRALYNEQFF

size: -
D: -
V: TRBV9
J: TRBJ1-2
DNA: TGTGCCAGCAGCGGGGGTGGGACCGTCGATGGCTATGGCTACACCTTC
CDR3: CASSGGGTVDGYGYTF

size: -
D: TRBD2
V: TRBV20-1
J: TRBJ2-5
DNA: TGCAGCGCTAGTATACTAGCGGGGGGCCCTAGTCAAGAGACCCAGTACTTC
CDR3: CSASILAGGPSQETQYF

size: -
D: -
V: TRBV29-1
J: TRBJ2-5
DNA: TGCAGCGTTGAAACCAGGGGTAAGACCCAGTACTTC
CDR3: CSVETRGKTQYF

size: -
D: -
V: TRBV7-2
J: TRBJ2-3
DNA: TGTGCCAGCAGCCGGGTGGGTCGCACAGATACGCAGTATTTT
CDR3: CASSRVGRTDTQYF

size: -
D: TRBD2
V: TRBV20-1
J: TRBJ2-5
DNA: TGCAGTGCAGGGACTAGCGGGGGGGCCCAAGAGACCCAGTACTTC
CDR3: CSAGTSGGAQETQYF

size: -
D: -
V: TRBV5-1
J: TRBJ2-3
DNA: TGCGCCAGCAGCTTGACGGGTCTGGGGGGGCCGGTGGCTCTAAGCACAGATACGCAGTATTTT
CDR3: CASSLTGLGGPVALSTDTQYF

size: -
D: -
V: TRBV7-3
J: TRBJ2-1
DNA: TGTGCCAGCAGCTTAGCACATCACCGCTACAATGAGCAGTTCTTC
CDR3: CASSLAHHRYNEQFF

size: -
D: TRBD1
V: TRBV19
J: TRBJ1-1
DNA: TGTGTCAGTAGTTCCACAGGGGCAGGGAGGAACACTGAAGCTTTCTTT
CDR3: CVSSSTGAGRNTEAFF

size: few
D: TRBD1
V: TRBV12-3/TRBV12-4
J: TRBJ1-6
DNA: TGTGCCAGCAGAACCGGGACAGAGAATTCACCCCTCCACTTT
CDR3: CASRTGTENSPLHF